The rows below give T cell receptor beta chains drawn from one sample of a study of blood T cells in healthy people across ages. TCRdb reprocessed the 5' RACE reads via MiXCR and lists one record per CDR3 protein. Among almost 550,000 distinct CDR3 sequences listed, approximately 25% were seen once. These same records also appear under a second study, on T cells of mothers and their children.

Sequencing was performed on blood. The receptors come from a boy younger than 18 in good health. CDR3s include the opening cysteine and the closing phenylalanine or tryptophan. A D gene is named only where the DNA matches it firmly. Size is omitted from some rows. Given values are once, few, many or a class for expanded clones.

TRBV6-4,TRBD1,TRBJ1-2,-,TGTGCCAGCAGACAGGGGGAGGACTATGGCTACACCTTC,CASRQGEDYGYTF
TRBV6-6,-,TRBJ2-7,few,TGTGCCAGCAGCGAAGAGGGTTACGAGCAGTACTTC,CASSEEGYEQYF
TRBV6-2/TRBV6-3,-,TRBJ1-1,few,TGTGCCAGCGGACGTGGAGGGCAGAACACTGAAGCTTTCTTT,CASGRGGQNTEAFF
TRBV20-1,-,TRBJ1-3,-,TGCAGTGCCCCTACCGATTCTGGAAACACCATATATTTT,CSAPTDSGNTIYF
TRBV6-5,-,TRBJ2-7,-,TGTGCCAGCAGTCCCGAGGAGGGGGACTACGAGCAGTACTTC,CASSPEEGDYEQYF
TRBV28,-,TRBJ2-1,many,TGTGCCAGCAGCTTCGACTTATACAATGAGCAGTTCTTC,CASSFDLYNEQFF
TRBV15,-,TRBJ2-5,few,TGTGCCACCAGCAGAGATCCTACCTCGGGAGAGACCCAGTACTTC,CATSRDPTSGETQYF
TRBV2,TRBD2,TRBJ2-1,few,TGTGCCAGCAGTGACGGACTAGCGTCCCCCTGGGACTTC,CASSDGLASPWDF
TRBV12-3/TRBV12-4,-,TRBJ2-7,-,TGTGCCAGCGGCCCCCAGGGGATCCGGGGCTACGAGCAGTACTTC,CASGPQGIRGYEQYF
TRBV5-5,-,TRBJ2-2,-,TGTGCCAGCAGTCTAGAGGGAACTGCCGGGGAGCTGTTTTTT,CASSLEGTAGELFF
TRBV12-3/TRBV12-4,-,TRBJ2-2,-,TGTGCCACCAGTCAGGCGGGGGAGCTGTTTTTT,CATSQAGELFF
TRBV7-9,-,TRBJ2-1,-,TGTGCCAGCAGCCGCAGCGATGAGCAGTTCTTC,CASSRSDEQFF
TRBV11-2,TRBD1,TRBJ2-5,-,TGTGCCAGCAGCTCCTGGGACAGGGTGTATACCGGGCAAGAGACCCAGTACTTC,CASSSWDRVYTGQETQYF
TRBV7-9,TRBD1,TRBJ1-1,-,TGTGCCAGCAGCTCGTCCCGGGACAGGGTAGGGAGCACTGAAGCTTTCTTT,CASSSSRDRVGSTEAFF
TRBV12-3/TRBV12-4,-,TRBJ2-5,-,TGTGCCAGCACCCTTGGGGGGACGGTGGGGGAGCAGTACTTC,CASTLGGTVGEQYF
TRBV13,-,TRBJ2-7,-,TGTGCCAGCAGCGTAGGGGTCCACGAGCAGTACTTC,CASSVGVHEQYF
TRBV5-1,-,TRBJ1-1,-,TGCGCCAGCAGCTTGTTTAGGGTCGGAGGGAACACTGAAGCTTTCTTT,CASSLFRVGGNTEAFF
TRBV7-9,TRBD1,TRBJ2-7,-,TGTGCCAGCAGCTTGGACGGGGACAGTGGTGGGCAGTACTTC,CASSLDGDSGGQYF
TRBV7-9,TRBD2,TRBJ2-7,-,TGTGCCAGCAGCTTAATCCGACTAGCGGGATCCTACGAGCAGTACTTC,CASSLIRLAGSYEQYF
TRBV9,TRBD1,TRBJ2-7,-,TGTGCCAGCAGCCGGACCGGGACAGAGACCTACGAGCAGTACTTC,CASSRTGTETYEQYF
TRBV28,TRBD1,TRBJ2-2,-,TGTGCCAGCATTACCGGGACAGGGGGATTCGGGGGGGAGCTGTTTTTT,CASITGTGGFGGELFF
TRBV28,-,TRBJ1-4,many,TGTGCCAGCAGTTTAGCAGGGGCTAATGAAAAACTGTTTTTT,CASSLAGANEKLFF
TRBV9,-,TRBJ2-6,-,TGTGCCAGCAGCCAGGAGTACTCTGGGGCCAACGTCCTGACTTTC,CASSQEYSGANVLTF
TRBV29-1,-,TRBJ1-6,few,TGCAGCGCGCTCGACGATACGGGCAGGTTCTTCCACTTT,CSALDDTGRFFHF
TRBV27,TRBD2,TRBJ2-2,-,TGTGCCAGCAGTTTATGGCTAGCGGGAGGAAGGGACATCGGGGAGCTGTTTTTT,CASSLWLAGGRDIGELFF
TRBV4-3,-,TRBJ1-1,few,TGCGCCAGCAGCCCGGGGGAGTCCTATGAAGCTTTCTTT,CASSPGESYEAFF
TRBV9,TRBD2,TRBJ2-1,few,TGTGCCAGCAGCCCCCCAGCGGGAGGTAACAATGAGCAGTTCTTC,CASSPPAGGNNEQFF
TRBV4-3,TRBD1,TRBJ2-1,-,TGCGCCAGCAGCCAAGATAGGGTGGGACAGTACAATGAGCAGTTCTTC,CASSQDRVGQYNEQFF
TRBV5-1,TRBD1,TRBJ1-2,-,TGCGCCAGCAGCTGGGACAGGTTGTTGGACTATGGCTACACCTTC,CASSWDRLLDYGYTF
TRBV3-1,TRBD2,TRBJ2-5,many,TGTGCCAGCAGCTCCCGACTAGCGGGGCAAGAGACCCAGTACTTC,CASSSRLAGQETQYF
TRBV7-2,TRBD2,TRBJ2-7,-,TGTGCCAGCAGCTTACAACCGGGAGGGCCGTTCGAGCAGTACTTC,CASSLQPGGPFEQYF
TRBV6-5,-,TRBJ2-7,-,TGTGCCAGCACCACAGGGTCCCCTTACGAGCAGTACTTC,CASTTGSPYEQYF
TRBV5-6,-,TRBJ2-5,few,TGTGCCAGCAGCTTGATGACAACTGGTCGAGAGACCCAGTACTTC,CASSLMTTGRETQYF
TRBV7-2,-,TRBJ1-6,-,TGTGCCAGCAGCTTAGACAGCGTTAATTCACCCCTCCACTTT,CASSLDSVNSPLHF
TRBV4-2,TRBD2,TRBJ2-1,many,TGTGCCAGCAGCCAGGGGGTAGCGGGGAATGAGCAGTTCTTC,CASSQGVAGNEQFF
TRBV20-1,TRBD2,TRBJ2-3,few,TGCAGTGCTAGGCCCCCGGGGCGGGGGGGCACAGATACGCAGTATTTT,CSARPPGRGGTDTQYF
TRBV7-3,-,TRBJ2-1,few,TGTGCCAGCAGCCCGCCTGGAAGCTTGTACAATGAGCAGTTCTTC,CASSPPGSLYNEQFF
TRBV20-1,-,TRBJ1-2,-,TGCAGTGCTAGGCGGGTCTCAGGCTATGGCTACACCTTC,CSARRVSGYGYTF
TRBV4-2,-,TRBJ1-6,few,TGTGCCAGCAGCCAAGATGGGGGGGAAGGCTCACCCCTCCACTTT,CASSQDGGEGSPLHF
TRBV25-1,-,TRBJ2-7,-,TGTGCCAGCAGTGGACGGGACGGAGCCTACGAGCAGTACTTC,CASSGRDGAYEQYF
TRBV20-1,-,TRBJ2-6,few,TGCAGTGCTAGTTCCTTTGGGTCTGGGGCCAACGTCCTGACTTTC,CSASSFGSGANVLTF
TRBV20-1,-,TRBJ2-1,-,TGCAGTGGAGCTAGCTCAAGTGAGCAGTTCTTC,CSGASSSEQFF
TRBV24-1,-,TRBJ2-5,-,TGTGCCACCAGTGATTCCTGGCAGGAGGAGACCCAGTACTTC,CATSDSWQEETQYF
TRBV20-1,-,TRBJ1-1,-,TGCAGTGCCAAAACCAGGTACGGGGGGCGCGTATTGTCCACTGAAGCTTTCTTT,CSAKTRYGGRVLSTEAFF
TRBV7-9,-,TRBJ2-7,-,TGTGCCAGCAGCTTAGTTGTCGCCGCTCTTGACGAGCAGTACTTC,CASSLVVAALDEQYF
TRBV3-1,-,TRBJ1-1,-,TGTGCCAGCAGCCAAGATTGGCAGGGATGGGCTGAAGCTTTCTTT,CASSQDWQGWAEAFF
TRBV4-3,TRBD2,TRBJ2-7,few,TGCGCCAGCAGCCAAGATCCGGCGCTAGCGGGGTCCTACGAGCAGTACTTC,CASSQDPALAGSYEQYF
TRBV5-1,-,TRBJ1-2,-,TGCGCCAGCAGCTTGACGATTTTTGGCTATGGCTACACCTTC,CASSLTIFGYGYTF
TRBV5-1,-,TRBJ2-5,-,TGCGCCACTACGGAACACCTTCAGGGGACACAAGAGACCCAGTACTTC,CATTEHLQGTQETQYF
TRBV5-1,-,TRBJ2-6,-,TGCGCCAGCAGAGAGGGACTCTCTGGGGCCAACGTCCTGACTTTC,CASREGLSGANVLTF